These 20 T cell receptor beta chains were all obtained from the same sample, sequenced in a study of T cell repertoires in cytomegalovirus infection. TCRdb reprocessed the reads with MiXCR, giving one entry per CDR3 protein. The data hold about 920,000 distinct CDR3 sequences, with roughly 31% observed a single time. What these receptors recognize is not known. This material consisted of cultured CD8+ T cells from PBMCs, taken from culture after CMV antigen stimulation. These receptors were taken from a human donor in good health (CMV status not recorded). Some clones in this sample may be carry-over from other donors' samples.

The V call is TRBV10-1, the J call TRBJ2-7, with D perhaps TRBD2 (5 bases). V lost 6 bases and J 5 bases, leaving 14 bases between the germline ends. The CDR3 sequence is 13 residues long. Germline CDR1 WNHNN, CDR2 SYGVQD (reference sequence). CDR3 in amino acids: CASSSGIKDEQYF. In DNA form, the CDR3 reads TGCGCCAGCAGCTCCGGGATTAAGGACGAGCAGTACTTC.

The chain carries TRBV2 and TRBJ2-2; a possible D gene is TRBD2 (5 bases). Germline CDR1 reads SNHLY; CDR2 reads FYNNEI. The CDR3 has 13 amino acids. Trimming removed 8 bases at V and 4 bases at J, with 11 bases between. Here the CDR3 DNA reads TGTGCCAGCGCGGACTTCGTCACCGGGGAGCTGTTTTTT. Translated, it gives CASADFVTGELFF.

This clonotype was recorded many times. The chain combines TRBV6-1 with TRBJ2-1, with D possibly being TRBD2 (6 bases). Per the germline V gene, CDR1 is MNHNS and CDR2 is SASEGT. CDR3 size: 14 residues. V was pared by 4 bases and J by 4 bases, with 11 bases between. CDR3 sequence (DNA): TGTGCCAGCAGTGTGACCGGGGGTTACAATGAGCAGTTCTTC. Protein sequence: CASSVTGGYNEQFF.

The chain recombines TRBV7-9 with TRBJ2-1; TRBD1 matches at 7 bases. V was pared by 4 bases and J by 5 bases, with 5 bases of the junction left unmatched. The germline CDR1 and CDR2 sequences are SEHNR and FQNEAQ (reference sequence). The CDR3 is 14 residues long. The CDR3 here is CASSSRQGNNEQFF. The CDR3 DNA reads TGTGCCAGCAGCTCCCGACAGGGTAACAATGAGCAGTTCTTC.

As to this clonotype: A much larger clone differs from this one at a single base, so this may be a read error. This CDR3 reads CANSSPRALAGGFNEQFF. The CDR3 nucleotides read TGTGCCAACAGCTCCCCTAGGGCCTTAGCGGGGGGTTTCAATGAGCAGTTCTTC. The V call is TRBV7-2, the J call TRBJ2-1, with 10 bases fitting TRBD2. The CDR3 contains 18 residues. Germline values: CDR1 SGHTA, CDR2 FQGNSA.

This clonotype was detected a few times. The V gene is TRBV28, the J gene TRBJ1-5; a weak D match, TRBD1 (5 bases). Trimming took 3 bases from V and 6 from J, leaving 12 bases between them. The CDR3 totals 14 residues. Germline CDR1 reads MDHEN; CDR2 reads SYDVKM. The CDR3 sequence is CASSLGRKGQPQHF. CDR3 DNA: TGTGCCAGCAGTTTGGGGCGAAAGGGTCAGCCCCAGCATTTT.

The CDR3 is CATSIWRDTRGHNEQFF. The CDR3 DNA follows: TGTGCCACCAGCATATGGCGGGACACCCGCGGGCACAATGAGCAGTTCTTC. The V call is TRBV15, the J call TRBJ2-1, with D possibly called TRBD1 or TRBD2 (6 bases each). Trimming removed 4 bases from V and 5 bases from J, with 21 bases in between. The CDR3 is 17 amino acids. Germline loops: CDR1 LNHNV, CDR2 YYDKDF (reference sequence).

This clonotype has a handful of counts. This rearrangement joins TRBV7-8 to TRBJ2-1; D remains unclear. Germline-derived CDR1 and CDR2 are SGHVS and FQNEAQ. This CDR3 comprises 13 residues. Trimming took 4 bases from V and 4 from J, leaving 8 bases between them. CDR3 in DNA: TGTGCCAGCAGCTCCCGAGCTTACAATGAGCAGTTCTTC. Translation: CASSSRAYNEQFF. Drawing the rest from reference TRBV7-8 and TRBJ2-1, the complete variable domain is GAGVSQSPRYKVAKRGQDVALRCDPISGHVSLFWYQQALGQGPEFLTYFQNEAQLDKSGLPSDRFFAERPEGSVSTLKIQRTQQEDSAVYLCASSSRAYNEQFFGPGTRLTVL.

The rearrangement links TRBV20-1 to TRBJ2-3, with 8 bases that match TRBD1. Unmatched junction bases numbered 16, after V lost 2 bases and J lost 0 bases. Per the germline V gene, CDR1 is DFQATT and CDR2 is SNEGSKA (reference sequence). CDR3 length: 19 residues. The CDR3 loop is CSARLRRQGILTSTDTQYF. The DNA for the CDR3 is TGCAGTGCTAGACTCCGGAGACAGGGGATTCTAACTAGCACAGATACGCAGTATTTT.

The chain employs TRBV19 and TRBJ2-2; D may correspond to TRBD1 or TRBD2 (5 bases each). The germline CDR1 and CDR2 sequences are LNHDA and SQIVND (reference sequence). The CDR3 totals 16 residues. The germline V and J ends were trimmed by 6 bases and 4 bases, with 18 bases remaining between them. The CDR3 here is CASRDLEQGFTGELFF. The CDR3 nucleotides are TGTGCCAGTAGGGACTTGGAGCAGGGTTTCACCGGGGAGCTGTTTTTT.

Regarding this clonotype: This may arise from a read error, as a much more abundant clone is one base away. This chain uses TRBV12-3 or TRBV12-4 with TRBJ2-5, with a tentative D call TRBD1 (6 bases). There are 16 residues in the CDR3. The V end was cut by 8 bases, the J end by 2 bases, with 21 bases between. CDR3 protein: CASGPAKEDRQETQYF. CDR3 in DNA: TGTGCCAGCGGCCCCGCGAAAGAGGACAGACAAGAGACCCAGTACTTC.

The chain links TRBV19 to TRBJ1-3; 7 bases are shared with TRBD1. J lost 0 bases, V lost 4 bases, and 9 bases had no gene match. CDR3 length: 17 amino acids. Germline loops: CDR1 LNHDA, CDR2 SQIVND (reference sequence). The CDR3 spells CASSTRQGPSSGNTIYF. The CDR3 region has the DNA TGTGCCAGTAGTACCCGACAGGGCCCGAGCTCTGGAAACACCATATATTTT.

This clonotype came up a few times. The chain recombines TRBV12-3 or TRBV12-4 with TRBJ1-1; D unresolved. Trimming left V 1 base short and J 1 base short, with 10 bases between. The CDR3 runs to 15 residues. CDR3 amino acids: CASSLVWRGNTEAFF. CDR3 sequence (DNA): TGTGCCAGCAGTTTAGTCTGGCGGGGGAACACTGAAGCTTTCTTT.

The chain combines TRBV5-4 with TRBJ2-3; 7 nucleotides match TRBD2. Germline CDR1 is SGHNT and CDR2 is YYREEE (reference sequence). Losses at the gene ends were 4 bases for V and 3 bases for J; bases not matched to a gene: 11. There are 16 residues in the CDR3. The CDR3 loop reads CASSPRTSPPTDTQYF. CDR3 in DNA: TGTGCCAGCAGCCCAAGGACTAGTCCCCCGACAGATACGCAGTATTTT.

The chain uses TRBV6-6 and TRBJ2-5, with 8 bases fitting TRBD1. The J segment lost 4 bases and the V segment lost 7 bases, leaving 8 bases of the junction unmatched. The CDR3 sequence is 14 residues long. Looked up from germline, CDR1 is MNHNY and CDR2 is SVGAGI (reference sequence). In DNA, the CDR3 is TGTGCCAGCACCGGGGACAGGCGACTAGAGACCCAGTACTTC. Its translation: CASTGDRRLETQYF.

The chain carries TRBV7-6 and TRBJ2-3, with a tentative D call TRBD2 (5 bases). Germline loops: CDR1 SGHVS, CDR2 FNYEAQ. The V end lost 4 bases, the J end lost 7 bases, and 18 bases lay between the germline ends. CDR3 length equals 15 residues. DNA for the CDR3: TGTGCCAGCAGCTGGGCCCAGAGGGATGTCCATACGCAGTATTTT. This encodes CASSWAQRDVHTQYF.

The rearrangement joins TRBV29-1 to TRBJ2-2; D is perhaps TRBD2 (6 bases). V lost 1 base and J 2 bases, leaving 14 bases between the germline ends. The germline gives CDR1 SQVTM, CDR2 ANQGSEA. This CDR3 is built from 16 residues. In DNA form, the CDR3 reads TGCAGCGTTGAAGTGGTGGGGACTGATAACACCGGGGAGCTGTTTTTT. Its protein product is CSVEVVGTDNTGELFF.

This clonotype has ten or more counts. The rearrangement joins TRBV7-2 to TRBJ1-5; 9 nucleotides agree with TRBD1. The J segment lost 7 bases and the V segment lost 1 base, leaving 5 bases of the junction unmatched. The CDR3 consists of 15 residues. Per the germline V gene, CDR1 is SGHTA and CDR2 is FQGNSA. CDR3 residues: CASSLGTGVRQPQHF. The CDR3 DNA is TGTGCCAGCAGCTTAGGGACAGGGGTCCGGCAGCCCCAGCATTTT.

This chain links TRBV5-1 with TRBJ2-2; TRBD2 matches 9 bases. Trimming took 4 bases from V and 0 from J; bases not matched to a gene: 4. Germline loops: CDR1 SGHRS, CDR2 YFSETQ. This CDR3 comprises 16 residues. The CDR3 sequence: CASSPTSGPNTGELFF. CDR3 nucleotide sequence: TGCGCCAGCAGCCCCACTAGCGGGCCGAACACCGGGGAGCTGTTTTTT.

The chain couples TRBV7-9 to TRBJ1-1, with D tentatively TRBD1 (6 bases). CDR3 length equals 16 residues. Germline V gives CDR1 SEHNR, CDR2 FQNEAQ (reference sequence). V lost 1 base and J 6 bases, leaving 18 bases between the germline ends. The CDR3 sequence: CASSLVSRGDGAEAFF. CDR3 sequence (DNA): TGTGCCAGCAGCTTAGTTTCCAGGGGAGATGGCGCTGAAGCTTTCTTT.